This TCR beta chain was profiled in a study of control samples from healthy donors and cancer patients. Some clones are missing from TCRdb's copy, which holds only in-frame ones; the method was immunoSEQ multiplex PCR. The sample lists approximately 130,000 clones, 70% to 90% occurring once. This CDR3 has 14 residues. Germline V gives CDR1 GTSNPN, CDR2 SVGIG (reference sequence). V trimming: 5 bases; J trimming: 4 bases; junction bases outside the gene matches: 7. This sequence was found in a man between 60 and 70 years old in good health. Sample: blood. This chain uses TRBV30 with TRBJ2-4, with TRBD2 identical over 8 bases. The CDR3 nucleotides read TGTGCCTGGTCCCGGGGGGGCCTAAAAAACATTCAGTACTTC. This sequence encodes CAWSRGGLKNIQYF.